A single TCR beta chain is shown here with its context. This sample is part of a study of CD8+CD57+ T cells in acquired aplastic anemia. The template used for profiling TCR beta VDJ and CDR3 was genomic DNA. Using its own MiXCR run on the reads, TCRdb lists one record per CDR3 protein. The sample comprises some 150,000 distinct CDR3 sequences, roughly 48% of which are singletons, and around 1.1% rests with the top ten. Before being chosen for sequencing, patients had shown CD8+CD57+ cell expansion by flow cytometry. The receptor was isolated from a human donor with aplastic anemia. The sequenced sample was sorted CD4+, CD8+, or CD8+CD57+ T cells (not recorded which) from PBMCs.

CDR3 residues: CASSLGGGAANTGELFF. CDR3 sequence (DNA): TGTGCCAGCAGCTTAGGCGGGGGGGCAGCGAACACCGGGGAGCTGTTTTTT. This sequence joins TRBV11-1 and TRBJ2-2; 9 positions agree with TRBD2. The CDR3 is made up of 17 amino acids. CDR1 and CDR2 from the germline V gene are SGHAT and FQDESV (reference sequence). The junction had 3 bases not matched to a gene; V was cut back by 1 base and J by 0 bases.